The rows below give T cell receptor beta chains drawn from one sample of a study of cytomegalovirus exposure and HLA in healthy donors. TCRdb keeps only in-frame clones here, not all; method: immunoSEQ multiplex PCR. The sample lists 70,000 to 95,000 clones; more than 60% were seen once. The sample was PBMCs. These TCRs come from a human donor in good health. The CDR3 runs from the conserved cysteine through the conserved F or W. Fields, in order: CDR3 length, J gene, D gene, V gene, clone size, CDR3 protein, CDR3 DNA. The D gene is left open where the match is weak. The size of a clone is reported for some rows only, either as once, few or many, or as a class for expanded clones.

>14|TRBJ2-7|-|TRBV4-3|-
CASSQGPGLYEQYF
TGCGCCAGCAGCCAAGGGCCAGGGCTCTACGAGCAGTACTTC
>14|TRBJ1-2|TRBD1|TRBV9|-
CASSAGQGNYGYTF
TGTGCCAGCAGCGCGGGACAGGGGAACTATGGCTACACCTTC
>14|TRBJ1-4|-|TRBV27|-
CASSSGLSNEKLFF
TGTGCCAGCAGTTCGGGACTGTCTAATGAAAAACTGTTTTTT
>13|TRBJ2-7|-|TRBV5-4|-
CASSSQGYYEQYF
TGTGCCAGCAGCTCTCAGGGGTACTACGAGCAGTACTTC
>14|TRBJ2-7|-|TRBV7-9|-
CASSSPGGLNEQYF
TGTGCCAGCAGCTCCCCAGGGGGGCTGAACGAGCAGTACTTC
>14|TRBJ1-2|TRBD1|TRBV6-5|-
CASRAGGLNYGYTF
TGTGCCAGCAGAGCAGGGGGCCTTAACTATGGCTACACCTTC
>15|TRBJ2-7|TRBD1|TRBV27|-
CASSSTGTGGYEQYF
TGTGCCAGCAGCTCTACCGGGACAGGGGGCTACGAGCAGTACTTC
>12|TRBJ2-7|-|TRBV5-6|-
CASSLSRCEQYF
TGTGCCAGCAGCTTATCTAGGTGCGAGCAGTACTTC
>13|TRBJ1-1|-|TRBV6-5|-
CASSSSGSTEAFF
TGTGCCAGCAGTTCCTCGGGCAGCACTGAAGCTTTCTTT
>14|TRBJ2-3|-|TRBV5-4|-
CASRRASGTDTQYF
TGTGCCAGCAGGAGGGCTAGTGGCACAGATACGCAGTATTTT
>13|TRBJ2-1|TRBD1|TRBV4-3|-
CASSRGQGAEQFF
TGCGCCAGCAGCCGAGGACAGGGGGCTGAGCAGTTCTTC
>12|TRBJ2-2|-|TRBV6-1|-
CASNGLGGELFF
TGTGCCAGCAATGGACTGGGCGGGGAGCTGTTTTTT
>15|TRBJ2-3|-|TRBV5-1|-
CASSLANRGSDTQYF
TGCGCCAGCAGCTTGGCCAATCGGGGGAGTGATACGCAGTATTTT
>14|TRBJ1-6|-|TRBV6-1|few
CASQAPGANSPLHF
TGTGCCAGCCAGGCGCCAGGGGCTAATTCACCCCTCCACTTT
>15|TRBJ1-5|TRBD1|TRBV6-1|-
CASNLGQAGRQPQHF
TGTGCCAGCAACCTGGGACAGGCGGGGCGTCAGCCCCAGCATTTT
>11|TRBJ1-6|-|TRBV27|-
CASSLGGPLHF
TGTGCCAGCAGCCTCGGGGGACCCCTCCACTTT
>16|TRBJ1-1|TRBD1|TRBV18|-
CASSRTGQGTTNEAFF
TGTGCCAGCTCACGGACTGGACAGGGAACTACCAATGAAGCTTTCTTT
>15|TRBJ2-7|-|TRBV7-9|-
CASSLGAGATYEQYF
TGTGCCAGCAGCTTGGGTGCGGGGGCCACTTACGAGCAGTACTTC
>16|TRBJ1-1|TRBD1|TRBV14|-
CASSQLIRGLNTEAFF
TGTGCCAGCAGCCAACTTATCAGGGGGTTGAACACTGAAGCTTTCTTT
>15|TRBJ2-5|TRBD1|TRBV18|-
CASSPLQGAGETQYF
TGTGCCAGCTCACCCCTCCAGGGGGCTGGAGAGACCCAGTACTTC
>18|TRBJ2-3|TRBD2|TRBV27|-
CASSLLPPREGSTDTQYF
TGTGCCAGCAGTTTATTACCCCCTCGGGAGGGAAGCACAGATACGCAGTATTTT
>15|TRBJ2-1|TRBD2|TRBV19|-
CASSQIAGGINEQFF
TGTGCCAGTAGCCAAATAGCGGGGGGGATCAATGAGCAGTTCTTC
>13|TRBJ1-2|-|TRBV5-6|-
CASSQQGQYGYPF
TGTGCCAGCAGCCAACAAGGACAGTATGGCTACCCCTTC
>15|TRBJ1-6|-|TRBV5-4|-
CASRPGTNTNSPLHF
TGTGCCAGCAGGCCCGGGACAAATACGAATTCACCCCTCCACTTT
>15|TRBJ1-1|-|TRBV5-4|-
CASSTPTAGRTEAFF
TGTGCCAGCAGCACACCGACAGCGGGTAGGACTGAAGCTTTCTTT
>15|TRBJ2-7|-|TRBV7-2|-
CASSLGGAGAYEQYF
TGTGCCAGCAGCCTAGGTGGTGCGGGCGCCTACGAGCAGTACTTC
>12|TRBJ2-7|-|TRBV30|-
CAWGQTSYEQYF
TGTGCCTGGGGACAGACTTCCTACGAGCAGTACTTC
>13|TRBJ1-1|TRBD1|TRBV6-5|-
CASSRGGQTEAFF
TGTGCCAGCAGTAGAGGGGGCCAGACTGAAGCTTTCTTT
>14|TRBJ2-1|TRBD2|TRBV30|-
CAWSWGEGLNEQFF
TGTGCCTGGAGTTGGGGGGAGGGCCTGAATGAGCAGTTCTTC
>20|TRBJ2-3|TRBD2|TRBV5-1|-
CASSIGLAGGTQNSTYTQYF
TGCGCCAGCAGCATCGGACTAGCGGGGGGGACCCAGAATAGCACATATACGCAGTATTTT
>14|TRBJ2-3|-|TRBV29-1|-
CSVGGTSEGDTQYF
TGCAGCGTTGGCGGGACGTCAGAGGGAGATACGCAGTATTTT
>15|TRBJ2-1|TRBD1|TRBV11-3|-
CASSFGTGGSDEQFF
TGTGCCAGCAGCTTCGGGACAGGGGGGAGTGATGAGCAGTTCTTC
>15|TRBJ2-7|TRBD1|TRBV6-6|-
CASSSTGRPFYEQYF
TGTGCCAGCAGTTCGACAGGGCGGCCCTTTTACGAGCAGTACTTC
>14|TRBJ1-2|-|TRBV5-5|-
CASSLALSTYGYTF
TGTGCCAGCAGCTTGGCTCTTAGTACCTATGGCTACACCTTC
>14|TRBJ1-6|TRBD1|TRBV23-1|-
CASTLQGGNSPLHF
TGCGCCAGCACCCTACAGGGGGGCAATTCACCCCTCCACTTT
>12|TRBJ2-3|-|TRBV29-1|-
CSVDVGTDTQYF
TGCAGCGTTGACGTTGGCACAGATACGCAGTATTTT
>15|TRBJ2-5|-|TRBV7-8|-
CASSPDRRLQETQYF
TGTGCCAGCAGCCCAGACAGGAGACTCCAAGAGACCCAGTACTTC
>14|TRBJ1-5|-|TRBV7-2|-
CASSLWRGDQPQHF
TGTGCCAGCAGCTTATGGAGGGGAGATCAGCCCCAGCATTTT
>15|TRBJ1-6|TRBD1|TRBV5-5|-
CASSRQGVRNSPLHF
TGTGCCAGCAGCCGCCAGGGGGTTCGGAATTCACCCCTCCACTTT
>18|TRBJ2-7|-|TRBV18|-
CASSPQSDFRDTYYEQYF
TGTGCCAGCTCACCACAGAGCGATTTCAGGGACACGTACTACGAGCAGTACTTC
>16|TRBJ1-1|TRBD1|TRBV19|-
CASSIRGQGTSTEAFF
TGTGCCAGTAGTATACGGGGACAGGGGACAAGCACTGAAGCTTTCTTT
>15|TRBJ2-5|TRBD1|TRBV15|-
CATSSRDRIVETQYF
TGTGCCACCAGCAGCCGGGACAGAATCGTAGAGACCCAGTACTTC
>13|TRBJ2-5|-|TRBV5-1|-
CASSPQGAETQYF
TGCGCCAGCAGCCCCCAGGGCGCGGAGACCCAGTACTTC
>15|TRBJ2-1|TRBD1|TRBV6-6|-
CASSKDRGPYNEQFF
TGTGCCAGCAGCAAGGACAGGGGGCCCTACAATGAGCAGTTCTTC
>16|TRBJ2-3|TRBD1|TRBV5-1|-
CASSQGQGTVTDTQYF
TGCGCCAGCAGCCAGGGGCAGGGGACAGTTACAGATACGCAGTATTTT
>16|TRBJ2-1|TRBD2|TRBV4-3|-
CASSHDRLAGYNEQFF
TGCGCCAGCAGCCACGATCGACTAGCGGGGTACAATGAGCAGTTCTTC
>13|TRBJ1-5|-|TRBV5-8|-
CASSLETYQPQHF
TGTGCCAGCAGCTTGGAGACTTATCAGCCCCAGCATTTT
>16|TRBJ1-2|TRBD1|TRBV15|-
CATSSYGQGQGYGYTF
TGTGCCACCAGCAGCTACGGACAGGGGCAGGGGTATGGCTACACCTTC
>13|TRBJ2-7|TRBD1|TRBV5-6|once
CASSPGQIYEQYF
TGTGCCAGCAGCCCGGGACAGATCTACGAGCAGTACTTC
>14|TRBJ1-1|-|TRBV6-5|-
CASSYSQGNTEAFF
TGTGCCAGCAGTTACTCCCAGGGGAACACTGAAGCTTTCTTT
>14|TRBJ2-7|TRBD1|TRBV7-9|-
CASSPGQGTYEQYF
TGTGCCAGCAGCCCCGGACAGGGTACCTACGAGCAGTACTTC
>15|TRBJ2-7|TRBD1|TRBV7-7|-
CASSPITGASYEQYF
TGTGCTAGCAGCCCTATAACAGGGGCCTCCTACGAGCAGTACTTC